Reported below is one TCR beta chain. The antigen remains unidentified. The entry originates in a study of OX40 agonist ivuxolimab in advanced cancers. Germline CDR1 reads MDHEN; CDR2 reads SYDVKM. The CDR3 is 16 amino acids. J lost 7 bases, V lost 6 bases, and 13 bases had no gene match. TCRdb's table, derived via immunoSEQ multiplex PCR, lists solely in-frame clones and lacks some. This sample has about 58,000 clones, with roughly 88% found just once. General study points: Researchers report that CD8+ T cells had, on average, more expanded clones than CD4+. The study found among the lowest clonal expansion in partial responders at 0.1-3.0 mg/kg. Some nonresponders likewise displayed low normalized T-cell clonal expansion.

The rearrangement joins TRBV28 to TRBJ1-5, with 9 bases fitting TRBD1. This clonotype was sampled from an adult with an advanced solid tumor such as melanoma, head and neck, liver or kidney cancer. This material consisted of CD4+ or CD8+ T cells sorted from blood, taken in a trial of the OX40 agonist ivuxolimab. CDR3 amino acids: CASSLPGQGRIQPQHF. In nucleotides, the CDR3 is TGTGCCAGCAGCCTTCCGGGACAGGGAAGGATCCAGCCCCAGCATTTT.